A single sample is the source of the 17 T cell receptor beta chains below, sequenced in a study of molecular identifiers for immune sequencing clone quantification. Each CDR3 protein is one row after TCRdb ran MiXCR on the PCR reads. The sample holds a few hundred thousand distinct CDR3 sequences; about 26% are singletons and the top ten take approximately 0.76%. Sequenced: naive CD8+ T cells from blood, with Jurkat cell RNA spiked in. Subset in this sample: FACS-sorted CD8+CD4-CCR7+CD45RA+ naive T cells. Every receptor here comes from a human donor in good health. Some libraries in this study had Jurkat cell RNA spiked in.

This clonotype has just a few counts. This sequence joins TRBV14 and TRBJ1-3; D is possibly TRBD1 (5 bases). This CDR3 has 16 residues. Germline CDR1 reads SGHDN; CDR2 reads FVKESK. V gave up 8 bases and J gave up 4 bases, with 21 bases separating them. The CDR3 DNA reads TGTGCCAGCCAGGGTACCGGGGATCGTCAAGGAAACACCATATATTTT. Its translation: CASQGTGDRQGNTIYF. Combining the CDR3 with reference TRBV14 and TRBJ1-3 gives the whole variable domain EAGVTQFPSHSVIEKGQTVTLRCDPISGHDNLYWYRRVMGKEIKFLLHFVKESKQDESGMPNNRFLAERTGGTYSTLKVQPAELEDSGVYFCASQGTGDRQGNTIYFGEGSWLTVV.

This clonotype was seen a single time. A much larger clone lies one base from this, so it may be a read error. V gene TRBV5-1 combines with J gene TRBJ2-7; TRBD1 might be the D (6 bases). CDR3 length: 14 amino acids. CDR1 is SGHRS and CDR2 is YFSETQ in the germline V gene. Here the CDR3 DNA reads TGCGCCAGCACCTGGACAGAGCGTTCCTACGAGCGGTACTTC. Translated, it gives CASTWTERSYERYF.

This sequence joins TRBV27 and TRBJ2-2; D is possibly TRBD2 (6 bases). Trimming removed 3 bases at V and 2 bases at J, with 10 bases between. The germline V gene encodes CDR1 MNHEY and CDR2 SMNVEV (reference sequence). The CDR3 has 15 residues. Here the CDR3 DNA reads TGTGCCAGCAGTTTTGGAGGGAAAAACACCGGGGAGCTGTTTTTT. It codes for CASSFGGKNTGELFF.

This clonotype showed up many times. The chain carries TRBV2 and TRBJ1-1; a weak D match, TRBD1 (6 bases). Germline V lookup: CDR1 SNHLY, CDR2 FYNNEI. V was trimmed by 7 bases and J by 2 bases, leaving 14 bases between them. The length of the CDR3 is 14 residues. The CDR3 DNA reads as TGTGCCAGCATCCCGTGGGGGGCAAACACTGAAGCTTTCTTT. Its protein is CASIPWGANTEAFF.

This clonotype was picked up a small number of times. This chain connects TRBV19 to TRBJ2-5; D gene uncertain. The CDR3 contains 13 residues. V was pared by 4 bases and J by 2 bases, with 8 bases between. The germline gives CDR1 LNHDA, CDR2 SQIVND (reference sequence). CDR3 sequence: CASSTAYQETQYF. CDR3 nucleotide sequence: TGTGCCAGTAGTACGGCGTATCAAGAGACCCAGTACTTC.

This clonotype was seen a few times. This sequence joins TRBV4-3 and TRBJ2-2; TRBD2 aligns across 10 bases. Germline loops: CDR1 LGHNA, CDR2 YSLEER. V lost 1 base, J lost 2 bases, and 7 bases stayed unmatched. The CDR3 sequence is 18 residues long. The CDR3 sequence: CASSQARAGGTNTGELFF. The CDR3 DNA reads as TGCGCCAGCAGCCAAGCCCGAGCGGGGGGGACTAACACCGGGGAGCTGTTTTTT.

Regarding this clonotype: The junction differs from germline at one of its ends, possibly a read error. J is TRBJ2-7 and V is TRBV20-1, with D possibly TRBD2 on 5 matching bases. The CDR3 length is 15 residues. Germline CDR1 DFQATT, CDR2 SNEGSKA (reference sequence). CDR3 protein: CSARGREGSARAQSF. CDR3 DNA sequence: TGCAGTGCTAGAGGCCGAGAAGGGAGTGCCCGTGCGCAGTCCTTC.

This chain joins TRBV4-3 and TRBJ2-3; D is possibly TRBD1 (5 bases). Trimming cost V 0 bases and J 3 bases, with 10 bases left between them. This CDR3 is built from 15 residues. Per the germline V gene, CDR1 is LGHNA and CDR2 is YSLEER. The CDR3 DNA reads TGCGCCAGCAGCCAAGATAGGGCAGGGACAGATACGCAGTATTTT. It codes for CASSQDRAGTDTQYF.

There are many counts of this clonotype. The V gene is TRBV4-1, the J gene TRBJ2-3, with no clear D. The CDR3 runs to 15 residues. Germline CDR1 is MGHRA and CDR2 is YSYEKL. V was shortened by 2 bases and J by 0 bases, with 9 bases between the two germline ends. The CDR3 DNA sequence: TGCGCCAGCAGCCAAAAGACCATAAGCACAGATACGCAGTATTTT. Its protein product is CASSQKTISTDTQYF.

This chain links TRBV27 with TRBJ1-1, with a tentative D call TRBD1 (6 bases). Germline V gene lookup returns CDR1 MNHEY and CDR2 SMNVEV (reference sequence). The CDR3 has 15 residues. V lost 4 bases, J lost 4 bases, and 16 bases lay in between. The CDR3 here is CASSSRGAQTTEAFF. The CDR3, as DNA: TGTGCCAGCAGTTCCCGGGGGGCTCAGACCACTGAAGCTTTCTTT.

There are many counts of this clonotype. CDR3 DNA: TGTGCCACCCGGGAGGGGGTCTACTCCTACGAGCAGTACTTC. Its translation is CATREGVYSYEQYF. The chain couples TRBV7-9 to TRBJ2-7, with TRBD2 matching 8 bases. The CDR3 consists of 14 residues. V gave up 10 bases and J gave up 0 bases; unmatched junction bases: 8. The germline V gene has CDR1 SEHNR and CDR2 FQNEAQ (reference sequence).

The CDR3 reads CASSSPVGIEQFF. In DNA form, the CDR3 reads TGTGCCAGCAGCTCCCCCGTAGGTATTGAGCAGTTCTTC. The V and J genes are TRBV11-2 and TRBJ2-1; no clear D. The length of the CDR3 is 13 residues. V was clipped by 4 bases and J by 9 bases, with 13 bases between them. The germline gives CDR1 SGHAT, CDR2 FQNNGV.

This clonotype was detected only a few times. V usage is TRBV29-1 and J usage is TRBJ2-3, with 7 bases fitting TRBD2. Per the germline V gene, CDR1 is SQVTM and CDR2 is ANQGSEA. The trim removed 5 bases at V and 9 bases at J, leaving 5 bases unmatched. The CDR3 is 11 amino acids. CDR3 protein: CSVLVGGTQYF. CDR3 nucleotides: TGCAGCGTTCTAGTGGGAGGGACGCAGTATTTT.

Comments on this clonotype: One base away lies a much larger clone, so this may be a sequencing read error. CDR3 protein: CASSLGNIEQYF. CDR3 sequence (DNA): TGTGCCAGCAGCTTGGGGAATATCGAGCAGTATTTT. This chain uses TRBV5-6 with TRBJ2-3; D call uncertain. V lost 0 bases and J 11 bases, leaving 10 bases between the germline ends. Per germline, CDR1 SGHDT and CDR2 YYEEEE. The length of the CDR3 is 12 residues. Complete variable domain (other parts from reference TRBV5-6 and TRBJ2-3): DAGVTQSPTHLIKTRGQQVTLRCSPKSGHDTVSWYQQALGQGPQFIFQYYEEEERQRGNFPDRFSGHQFPNYSSELNVNALLLGDSALYLCASSLGNIEQYFGPGTRLTVL.

With regard to this clonotype: The junction departs from germline at one end; a sequencing error may be responsible. The V gene is TRBV6-2 or TRBV6-3, the J gene TRBJ1-1; D remains unclear. The CDR3 consists of 16 residues. CDR1 and CDR2 from the germline V gene are MNHEY and SVGEGT. The CDR3 region has the DNA TGTGCCAGCAGTTACTCCTGGCCGCAAGTGAACACTAAAGCTTTCTTT. Translated, it gives CASSYSWPQVNTKAFF.

The rearrangement joins TRBV9 to TRBJ2-3; D is ambiguous. V was trimmed by 4 bases and J by 0 bases, leaving 12 bases between them. The CDR3 is made up of 15 amino acids. Germline-derived CDR1 and CDR2 are SGDLS and YYNGEE. The CDR3, as DNA: TGTGCCAGCAGCCCGACTTTGTCTAGCACAGATACGCAGTATTTT. It specifies CASSPTLSSTDTQYF.

This clonotype showed up many times. CDR3 residues: CASSLPGTSYEQYF. In DNA form, the CDR3 reads TGTGCCAGCAGCCTTCCCGGGACCTCCTACGAGCAGTACTTC. This chain joins TRBV7-2 and TRBJ2-7; D could derive from TRBD1 or TRBD2 (5 bases each). The CDR3 totals 14 residues. Germline V lookup: CDR1 SGHTA, CDR2 FQGNSA. Trimming removed 5 bases at V and 0 bases at J, with 11 bases between. Variable domain in full (rest from reference TRBV7-2 and TRBJ2-7): GAGVSQSPSNKVTEKGKDVELRCDPISGHTALYWYRQSLGQGLEFLIYFQGNSAPDKSGLPSDRFSAERTGGSVSTLTIQRTQQEDSAVYLCASSLPGTSYEQYFGPGTRLTVT.